A selection of T cell receptor beta chains follows, all from one sample in a study of identical twins. One entry per CDR3 protein results from TCRdb running MiXCR on the 5' RACE reads. The sample consists of fewer than 250,000 distinct CDR3 sequences, roughly 9.4% of them appearing once. The sequenced sample consisted of memory (CD45RO+) T cells sorted from blood. Receptor source: a woman aged 18-30 years in good health. Each CDR3 is given with its conserved first and last residue. The D gene is left open where the match is weak.

v_call	d_call	j_call	cdr3_aa
TRBV10-2	.	TRBJ2-7	CASSDTRTSSYEQYF
TRBV20-1	.	TRBJ1-2	CSATGSISYGYTF
TRBV19	.	TRBJ2-1	CASSPELYYNEQFF
TRBV7-2	.	TRBJ2-6	CASSSSPPVSGANVLTF
TRBV5-1	.	TRBJ2-6	CASSLQGGSSGANVLTF
TRBV20-1	.	TRBJ1-5	CSAQTGPNQPQHF
TRBV7-9	.	TRBJ2-1	CASSPGPTSQFF
TRBV15	.	TRBJ2-3	CATKGGRDLYTQYF
TRBV18	TRBD1	TRBJ1-2	CASSPPATGDYGYTF
TRBV21-1	.	TRBJ2-7	CASSNKVGTGDHEQYF